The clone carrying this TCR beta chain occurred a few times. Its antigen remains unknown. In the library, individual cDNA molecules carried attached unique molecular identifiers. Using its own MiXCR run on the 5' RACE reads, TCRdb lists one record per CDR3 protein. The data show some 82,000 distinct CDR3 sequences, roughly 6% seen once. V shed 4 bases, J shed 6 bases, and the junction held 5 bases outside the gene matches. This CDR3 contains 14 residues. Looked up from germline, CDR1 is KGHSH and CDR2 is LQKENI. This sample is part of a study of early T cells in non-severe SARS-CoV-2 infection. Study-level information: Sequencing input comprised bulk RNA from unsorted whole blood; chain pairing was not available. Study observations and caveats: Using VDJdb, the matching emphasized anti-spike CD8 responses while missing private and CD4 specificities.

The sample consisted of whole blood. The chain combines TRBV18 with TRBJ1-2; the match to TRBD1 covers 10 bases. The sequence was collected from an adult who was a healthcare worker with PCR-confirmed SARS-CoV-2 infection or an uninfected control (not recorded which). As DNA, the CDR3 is TGTGCCAGCTCACTCGACAGGGGGCCGGATGGCTACACCTTC. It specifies CASSLDRGPDGYTF.